The clone carrying this T cell receptor (beta chain) was found once. The time point was: after dendritic cell vaccination, including at tumor progression/relapse. PBMC were collected before vaccination, two weeks after the third vaccination, and at progression. There are 15 residues in the CDR3. Germline V lookup: CDR1 SNHLY, CDR2 FYNNEI. Losses at the gene ends were 10 bases for V and 0 bases for J; bases not matched to a gene: 6. TCRB CDR3 was amplified from 2 ug genomic DNA or less. Produced via immunoSEQ multiplex PCR; TCRdb's table is partial and in-frame only. The sample contains about 24,000 clones, about nine tenths of which appear only once. The data derive from a study of glioma-infiltrating T cells after dendritic cell vaccination. Study-wide background: The vaccine used monocyte-derived dendritic cells pulsed overnight with autologous tumor lysate.

The receptor comes from a human donor with glioblastoma. The chain couples TRBV2 to TRBJ1-6; TRBD1 matches at 7 bases. The material sequenced was blood, taken after dendritic cell vaccination. The chain's CDR3 is CATQTGSSYNSPLHF. DNA for the CDR3: TGTGCCACCCAGACAGGGAGCTCCTATAATTCACCCCTCCACTTT. Supplemented by reference TRBV2 and TRBJ1-6, the full variable domain reads EPEVTQTPSHQVTQMGQEVILRCVPISNHLYFYWYRQILGQKVEFLVSFYNNEISEKSEIFDDQFSVERPDGSNFTLKIRSTKLEDSAMYFCATQTGSSYNSPLHFGNGTRLTVT.